The 24 T cell receptor beta chains below come from one sample, sequenced in a study of cytomegalovirus exposure and HLA in healthy donors. Primers for the PCR totalled 60 Vbeta and 13 Jbeta. Clones were sequenced by immunoSEQ multiplex PCR, and TCRdb holds only the in-frame ones, with some missing. This table has some 160,000 clones, 77% appearing once. Sequenced: PBMCs. These receptors were taken from a woman aged 25 to 39 in good health and CMV-seronegative.

The rearrangement uses TRBV9 and TRBJ1-3, with 7 bases aligning to TRBD1. The germline CDR1 and CDR2 sequences are SGDLS and YYNGEE. V shed 0 bases, J shed 0 bases, and the junction held 3 bases outside the gene matches. The CDR3 extends over 16 amino acids. The CDR3 DNA reads TGTGCCAGCAGCGTAGTGGGGACAGTCTCTGGAAACACCATATATTTT. It specifies CASSVVGTVSGNTIYF.

The chain uses TRBV28 and TRBJ2-7, with 10 bases aligning to TRBD1. Germline V gives CDR1 MDHEN, CDR2 SYDVKM. This CDR3 has 15 amino acids. With V trimmed by 3 bases and J by 4 bases, 6 bases remained unmatched. The CDR3 spells CASSLWDRGSYEQYF. The CDR3 nucleotides read TGTGCCAGCAGTTTGTGGGACAGGGGATCTTACGAGCAGTACTTC.

A few counts support this clone. J is TRBJ2-7 and V is TRBV18; 8 bases map to TRBD2. There are 15 residues in the CDR3. Trimming cost V 6 bases and J 0 bases; bases outside gene matches: 7. The germline V gene encodes CDR1 KGHSH and CDR2 LQKENI. The CDR3 region is CASSPGLANSYEQYF. In DNA, the CDR3 is TGTGCCAGCTCCCCTGGACTAGCCAACTCCTACGAGCAGTACTTC.

The chain is built from TRBV5-1 and TRBJ2-3; D is possibly TRBD1 (5 bases). Trimming removed 0 bases at V and 7 bases at J, with 18 bases between. This CDR3 contains 16 residues. Germline assignment: CDR1 SGHRS and CDR2 YFSETQ. The CDR3 protein is CASSLEGVFFINTQYF. As DNA, the CDR3 is TGCGCCAGCAGCTTGGAAGGGGTTTTTTTCATTAATACGCAGTATTTT.

This chain connects TRBV5-3 to TRBJ1-6; D call uncertain. TRBV5-3 is treated as an ORF (open reading frame) with a function not yet certain. This CDR3 has 18 amino acids. V lost 3 bases to trimming and J lost 5 bases, with 21 bases between them. Written as DNA, the CDR3 is TGTGCCAGAAGCTCCCTTCACGTTTGGAGACCCGATAATTCACCCCTCCACTTT. Its translation is CARSSLHVWRPDNSPLHF.

The rearrangement links TRBV27 to TRBJ1-2, with D perhaps matching TRBD1 (6 bases). CDR1 and CDR2 from the germline V gene are MNHEY and SMNVEV (reference sequence). The V end was cut by 3 bases, the J end by 2 bases, with 16 bases between. CDR3 length: 16 residues. The CDR3 loop reads CASSFTGTSTNYGYTF. The CDR3 DNA reads as TGTGCCAGCAGTTTTACAGGGACGTCGACCAACTATGGCTACACCTTC.

This chain joins TRBV16 and TRBJ1-1; D not resolved. This CDR3 spans 14 amino acids. Germline V gene sequence: CDR1 KGHSY, CDR2 FQNENV. The V end lost 3 bases, the J end lost 3 bases, and 11 bases lay between the germline ends. This CDR3 reads CASSQAVRDTEAFF. The CDR3 nucleotides are TGTGCCAGCAGCCAGGCAGTTCGGGACACTGAAGCTTTCTTT.

The rearrangement links TRBV9 to TRBJ2-7, with a weak D call TRBD2 (7 bases). V lost 2 bases and J lost 4, with 16 bases in between. This CDR3 region has 15 residues. Germline V gene lookup returns CDR1 SGDLS and CDR2 YYNGEE. The CDR3 coding sequence is TGTGCCAGCAGCGTTCAAGGGGGGAGGGGGTACGAGCAGTACTTC. This gives the protein CASSVQGGRGYEQYF.

CDR3 coding DNA: TGCGCCAGCAGCCAGACGGGGGCAACTAATGAAAAACTGTTTTTT. This encodes CASSQTGATNEKLFF. This sequence joins TRBV4-1 and TRBJ1-4; a possible D gene is TRBD1 (5 bases). The germline V gene encodes CDR1 MGHRA and CDR2 YSYEKL. V lost 3 bases and J lost 0, with 8 bases in between. The CDR3 spans 15 residues.

V usage is TRBV14 and J usage is TRBJ2-1; D gene uncertain. Germline V gives CDR1 SGHDN, CDR2 FVKESK. The V gene lost 4 bases and the J gene lost 0 bases, with 7 bases spanning the gap. The CDR3 spans 14 residues. The CDR3 region has the DNA TGTGCCAGCAGCCGCACGAGCTCCTACAATGAGCAGTTCTTC. This codes for CASSRTSSYNEQFF.

The V call is TRBV6-5, the J call TRBJ2-2, with D unclear. The CDR3 has 15 residues. V dropped 0 bases and J dropped 6 bases, with 11 bases sitting between them. Per the germline V gene, CDR1 is MNHEY and CDR2 is SVGAGI. Written as DNA, the CDR3 is TGTGCCAGCAGTTACTCCCTACGGCAGGCCGGGGAGCTGTTTTTT. It codes for CASSYSLRQAGELFF.

V and J are TRBV6-1 and TRBJ2-7; TRBD1 agrees at 8 bases. From germline, CDR1 is MNHNS and CDR2 SASEGT. With V trimmed by 5 bases and J by 3 bases, 6 bases remained unmatched. This CDR3 comprises 14 residues. In DNA form, the CDR3 reads TGTGCCAGCAGTCAGCGACAGGGGATCTACGAGCAGTACTTC. It is translated as CASSQRQGIYEQYF.

This chain uses TRBV4-3 with TRBJ2-7, with 10 bases fitting TRBD1. The germline V gene has CDR1 LGHNA and CDR2 YSLEER. J lost 3 bases, V lost 1 base, and 3 bases had no gene match. This CDR3 has 15 amino acids. CDR3 coding DNA: TGCGCCAGCAGCCAAGGACAGGGGGCGGTCTACGAGCAGTACTTC. As protein: CASSQGQGAVYEQYF.

The rearrangement joins TRBV9 to TRBJ2-5; possibly TRBD1 for D (6 bases). The V gene lost 2 bases and the J gene lost 0 bases, with 14 bases spanning the gap. The CDR3 is made up of 16 amino acids. Per germline, CDR1 SGDLS and CDR2 YYNGEE. CDR3 protein: CASSVIGGPDQETQYF. The CDR3 nucleotides read TGTGCCAGCAGCGTGATAGGGGGACCCGACCAAGAGACCCAGTACTTC.

The rearrangement links TRBV6-6 to TRBJ2-7; 14 bases align to TRBD2. CDR3 size: 14 residues. Germline CDR1 and CDR2: MNHNY and SVGAGI (reference sequence). J lost 6 bases, V lost 3 bases, and 1 base had no gene match. In DNA form, the CDR3 reads TGTGCCAGCAGTTATGGACTAGCGGGGGGCGAGCAGTACTTC. As protein: CASSYGLAGGEQYF.

This rearrangement joins TRBV29-1 to TRBJ1-2; possibly TRBD1 for D (5 bases). V was trimmed by 6 bases and J by 0 bases, leaving 11 bases between them. This CDR3 comprises 13 residues. The germline V gene has CDR1 SQVTM and CDR2 ANQGSEA. CDR3 amino acids: CSVSQDSNYGYTF. CDR3 nucleotide sequence: TGCAGCGTCTCACAGGATTCTAACTATGGCTACACCTTC.

The gene calls are TRBV9 and TRBJ2-1, with 10 positions matching TRBD2. Germline values: CDR1 SGDLS, CDR2 YYNGEE. The junction had 11 bases not matched to a gene; V was cut back by 3 bases and J by 8 bases. This CDR3 comprises 16 residues. The CDR3 DNA is TGTGCCAGCAGCGCCGAGGCCGGGACTAGCGCCTATGAGCAGTTCTTC. Its protein product is CASSAEAGTSAYEQFF.

The chain has TRBV5-1 and TRBJ2-3, with D perhaps TRBD2 (7 bases). V lost 1 base, J lost 8 bases, and 14 bases lay in between. CDR3 length equals 14 residues. From germline, CDR1 is SGHRS and CDR2 YFSETQ. The CDR3 sequence: CASSLTSAGATQYF. The CDR3 region has the DNA TGCGCCAGCAGCTTGACTAGCGCGGGGGCTACGCAGTATTTT.

The rearrangement uses TRBV4-1 and TRBJ1-4; D is uncertain. The CDR3 spans 17 residues. The V end was cut by 1 base, the J end by 10 bases, with 22 bases between. Germline values: CDR1 MGHRA, CDR2 YSYEKL. For the CDR3, the DNA is TGCGCCAGCAGCCAAGTTCGAACTAACTCGGAAAAGTCAAAACTGTTTTTT. The encoded protein is CASSQVRTNSEKSKLFF.

The chain has TRBV10-3 and TRBJ1-6, with D possibly being TRBD1 (5 bases). In germline, CDR1 is ENHRY, CDR2 SYGVKD. The V gene lost 6 bases and the J gene lost 0 bases, with 9 bases spanning the gap. CDR3 length: 15 amino acids. The CDR3 sequence is CAIRGGVSYNSPLHF. In nucleotides, the CDR3 is TGTGCCATCAGGGGGGGAGTCTCCTATAATTCACCCCTCCACTTT.

The rearrangement uses TRBV4-1 and TRBJ2-7; TRBD2 aligns across 12 bases. Germline V gene lookup returns CDR1 MGHRA and CDR2 YSYEKL. The CDR3 has 16 residues. V trimming: 4 bases; J trimming: 3 bases; junction bases outside the gene matches: 7. CDR3 region: CASSPLPSGRDYEQYF. The CDR3, as DNA: TGCGCCAGCAGCCCATTACCTAGCGGGAGGGACTACGAGCAGTACTTC.

V is TRBV28 and J is TRBJ1-1; D might be TRBD1 (5 bases). This CDR3 comprises 15 residues. The germline gives CDR1 MDHEN, CDR2 SYDVKM. The V end was cut by 6 bases, the J end by 7 bases, with 21 bases between. The CDR3 sequence: CASRPMSRDSSEAFF. The CDR3 bases are TGTGCCAGCAGGCCCATGAGCCGGGACTCGAGTGAAGCTTTCTTT.

The chain couples TRBV2 to TRBJ2-5; 7 bases align to TRBD2. Germline trimming cut 9 bases from V and 0 bases from J; bases unmatched to any gene: 4. This CDR3 contains 13 residues. Germline assignment: CDR1 SNHLY and CDR2 FYNNEI. This CDR3 is CARSLADQETQYF. For the CDR3, the DNA is TGTGCCAGGTCTCTAGCGGACCAAGAGACCCAGTACTTC. The variable domain in full, with the rest retrieved from reference TRBV2 and TRBJ2-5, is EPEVTQTPSHQVTQMGQEVILRCVPISNHLYFYWYRQILGQKVEFLVSFYNNEISEKSEIFDDQFSVERPDGSNFTLKIRSTKLEDSAMYFCARSLADQETQYFGPGTRLLVL.

The chain links TRBV28 to TRBJ2-3; TRBD1 aligns across 9 bases. Germline values: CDR1 MDHEN, CDR2 SYDVKM. This CDR3 contains 13 residues. J lost 0 bases, V lost 10 bases, and 2 bases had no gene match. The CDR3, as DNA: TGTGCCATCGGGACAGGGAGCACAGATACGCAGTATTTT. Its translation: CAIGTGSTDTQYF.